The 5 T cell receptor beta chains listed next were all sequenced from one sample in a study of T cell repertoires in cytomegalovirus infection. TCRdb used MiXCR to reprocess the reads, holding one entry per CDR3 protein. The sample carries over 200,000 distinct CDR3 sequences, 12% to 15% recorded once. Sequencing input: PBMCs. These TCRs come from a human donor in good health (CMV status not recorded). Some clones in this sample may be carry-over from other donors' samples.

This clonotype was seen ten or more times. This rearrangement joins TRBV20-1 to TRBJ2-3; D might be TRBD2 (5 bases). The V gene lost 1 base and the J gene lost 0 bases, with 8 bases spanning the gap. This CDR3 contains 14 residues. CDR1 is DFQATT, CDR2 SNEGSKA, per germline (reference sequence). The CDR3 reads CSARGRGSTDTQYF. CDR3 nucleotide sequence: TGCAGTGCTAGAGGACGGGGAAGCACAGATACGCAGTATTTT.

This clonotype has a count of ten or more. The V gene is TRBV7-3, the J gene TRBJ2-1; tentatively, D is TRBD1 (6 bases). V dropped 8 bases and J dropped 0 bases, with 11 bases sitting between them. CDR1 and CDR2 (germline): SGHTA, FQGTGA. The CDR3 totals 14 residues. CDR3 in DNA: TGTGCCAGCGTTCAGGACAGCTCCTACAATGAGCAGTTCTTC. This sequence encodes CASVQDSSYNEQFF.

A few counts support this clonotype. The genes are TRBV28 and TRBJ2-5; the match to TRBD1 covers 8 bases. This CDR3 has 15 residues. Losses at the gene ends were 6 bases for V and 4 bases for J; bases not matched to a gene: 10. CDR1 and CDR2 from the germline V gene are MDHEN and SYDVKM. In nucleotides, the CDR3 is TGTGCCAGCAGCGCCAGGACAGGGCGCCGAGAGACCCAGTACTTC. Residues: CASSARTGRRETQYF.

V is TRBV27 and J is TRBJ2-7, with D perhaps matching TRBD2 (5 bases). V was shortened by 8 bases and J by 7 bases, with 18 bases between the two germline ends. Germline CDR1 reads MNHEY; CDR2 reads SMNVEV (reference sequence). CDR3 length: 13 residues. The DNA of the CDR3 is TGTGCCAGCGCGGAGGTGAATCTGTGGGAGCAGTACTTC. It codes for CASAEVNLWEQYF.

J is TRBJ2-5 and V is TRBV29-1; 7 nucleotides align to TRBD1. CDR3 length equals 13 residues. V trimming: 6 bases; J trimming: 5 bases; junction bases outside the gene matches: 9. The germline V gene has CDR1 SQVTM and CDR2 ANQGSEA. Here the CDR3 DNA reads TGCAGCGTCGGACAGGCCATTGGGGAGACCCAGTACTTC. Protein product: CSVGQAIGETQYF.